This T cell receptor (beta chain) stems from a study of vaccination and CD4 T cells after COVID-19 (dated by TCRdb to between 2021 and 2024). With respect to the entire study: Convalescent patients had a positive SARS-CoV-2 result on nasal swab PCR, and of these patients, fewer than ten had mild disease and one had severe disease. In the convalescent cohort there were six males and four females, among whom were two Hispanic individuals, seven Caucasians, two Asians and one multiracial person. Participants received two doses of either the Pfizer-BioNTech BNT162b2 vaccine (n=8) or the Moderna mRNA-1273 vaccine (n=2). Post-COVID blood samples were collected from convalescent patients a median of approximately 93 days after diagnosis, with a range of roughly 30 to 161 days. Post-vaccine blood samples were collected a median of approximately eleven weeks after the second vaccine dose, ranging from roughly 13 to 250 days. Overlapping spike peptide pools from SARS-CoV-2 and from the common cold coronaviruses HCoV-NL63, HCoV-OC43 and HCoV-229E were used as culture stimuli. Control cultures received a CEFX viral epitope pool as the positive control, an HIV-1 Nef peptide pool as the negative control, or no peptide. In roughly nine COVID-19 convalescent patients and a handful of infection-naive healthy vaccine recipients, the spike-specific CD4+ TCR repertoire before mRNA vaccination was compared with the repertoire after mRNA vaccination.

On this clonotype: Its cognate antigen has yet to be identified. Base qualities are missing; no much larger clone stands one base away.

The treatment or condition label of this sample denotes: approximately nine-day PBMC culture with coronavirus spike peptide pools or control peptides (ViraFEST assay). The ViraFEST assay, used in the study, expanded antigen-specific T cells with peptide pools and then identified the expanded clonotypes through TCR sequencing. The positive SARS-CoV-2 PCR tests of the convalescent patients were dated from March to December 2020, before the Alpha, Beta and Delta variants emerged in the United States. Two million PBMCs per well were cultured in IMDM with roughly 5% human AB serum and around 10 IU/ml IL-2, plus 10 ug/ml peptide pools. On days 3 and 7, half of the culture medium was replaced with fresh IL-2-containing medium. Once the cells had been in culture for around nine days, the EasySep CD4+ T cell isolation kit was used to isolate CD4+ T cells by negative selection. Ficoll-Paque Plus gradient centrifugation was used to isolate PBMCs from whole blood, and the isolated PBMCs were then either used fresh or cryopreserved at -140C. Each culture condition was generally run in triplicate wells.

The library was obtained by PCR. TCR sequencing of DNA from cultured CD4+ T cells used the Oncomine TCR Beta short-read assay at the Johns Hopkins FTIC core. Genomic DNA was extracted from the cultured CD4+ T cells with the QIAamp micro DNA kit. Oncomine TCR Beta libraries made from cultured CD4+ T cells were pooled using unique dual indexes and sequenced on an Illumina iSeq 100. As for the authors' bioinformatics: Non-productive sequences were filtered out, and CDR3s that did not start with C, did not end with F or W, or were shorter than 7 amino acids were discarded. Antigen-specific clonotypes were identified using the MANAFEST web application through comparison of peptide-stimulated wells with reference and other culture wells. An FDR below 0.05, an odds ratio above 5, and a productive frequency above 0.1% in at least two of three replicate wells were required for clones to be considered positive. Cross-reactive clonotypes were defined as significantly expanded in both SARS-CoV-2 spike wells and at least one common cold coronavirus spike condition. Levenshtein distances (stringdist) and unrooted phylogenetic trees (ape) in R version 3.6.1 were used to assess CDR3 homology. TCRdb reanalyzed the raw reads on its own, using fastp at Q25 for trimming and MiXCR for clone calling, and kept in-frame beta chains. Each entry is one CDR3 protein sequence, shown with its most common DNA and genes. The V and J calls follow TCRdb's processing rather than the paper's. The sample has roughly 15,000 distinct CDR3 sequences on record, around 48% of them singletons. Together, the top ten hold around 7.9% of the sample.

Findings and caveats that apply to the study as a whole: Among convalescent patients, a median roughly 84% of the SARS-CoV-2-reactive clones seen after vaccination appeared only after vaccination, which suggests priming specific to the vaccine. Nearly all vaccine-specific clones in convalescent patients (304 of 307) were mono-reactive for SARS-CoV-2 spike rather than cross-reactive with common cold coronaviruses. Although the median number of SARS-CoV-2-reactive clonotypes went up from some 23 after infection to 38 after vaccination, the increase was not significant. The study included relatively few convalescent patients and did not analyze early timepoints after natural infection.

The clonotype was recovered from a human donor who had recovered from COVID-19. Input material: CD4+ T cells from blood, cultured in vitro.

The DNA sequence is TGTGCCAGCAGCCAAGAAGCAAGAGGGGCAGGAGGAAACTATGGCTACACCTTC. Its protein product is CASSQEARGAGGNYGYTF. The rearranged chain carries TRBV4-2 and TRBJ1-2; the D segment could be TRBD1, given 5 matching bases. The junction shows trimming of 0 bases on V and 2 bases on J, plus 19 bases between the germline ends. CDR1 and CDR2, per the germline V gene, are LGHNA and YNFKEQ. Measured from the cysteine to the phenylalanine, the CDR3 is 18 residues long. Only the CDR3 portion is preserved as DNA: 54 bases, with reading frame beginning at the first base.